A selection of T cell receptor beta chains follows, all from one sample in a study of shared clonotypes between healthy human individuals. The assay was immunoSEQ multiplex PCR, and TCRdb's table has in-frame clones only and misses some. The data show about 1 million clones, with about 75% seen just once and 1.4% held by the top ten. Sequenced: memory CD4+ T cells sorted from blood. These TCRs come from a man between 18 and 29 years old in good health. CDR3s include the opening cysteine and the closing phenylalanine or tryptophan. Fields, in order: J gene, V gene, CDR3 protein.

j_gene: TRBJ2-5; v_gene: TRBV30; CDR3aa: CAWSIQQETQYF
j_gene: TRBJ2-7; v_gene: TRBV19; CDR3aa: CASSPRLAGGDEQYF
j_gene: TRBJ1-4; v_gene: TRBV4-3; CDR3aa: CASSQGAQSPNEKLFF
j_gene: TRBJ1-5; v_gene: TRBV7-2; CDR3aa: CASSPERTWSQPQHF
j_gene: TRBJ2-3; v_gene: TRBV6-1; CDR3aa: CASSEVGDTQYF
j_gene: TRBJ2-1; v_gene: TRBV2; CDR3aa: CASSEAWHEQFF
j_gene: TRBJ1-2; v_gene: TRBV7-6; CDR3aa: CASGGTGGGYTF
j_gene: TRBJ1-6; v_gene: TRBV6-6; CDR3aa: CASSYLGEGNSPLHF
j_gene: TRBJ1-1; v_gene: TRBV9; CDR3aa: CASSVGPGLNTEAFF
j_gene: TRBJ2-7; v_gene: TRBV7-8; CDR3aa: CASSARDEQYF
j_gene: TRBJ1-5; v_gene: TRBV19; CDR3aa: CASSTRLDSNQPQHF
j_gene: TRBJ2-2; v_gene: TRBV6-5; CDR3aa: CASSYSPPGSAGELFF
j_gene: TRBJ2-2; v_gene: TRBV9; CDR3aa: CASNRGPGGKTGELFF
j_gene: TRBJ2-5; v_gene: TRBV2; CDR3aa: CASSFERGQETQYF
j_gene: TRBJ2-1; v_gene: TRBV5-4; CDR3aa: CASSLQRGDYNEQFF
j_gene: TRBJ1-4; v_gene: TRBV9; CDR3aa: CASSVDSRQNEKLFF
j_gene: TRBJ2-1; v_gene: TRBV7-9; CDR3aa: CASSLKSKGIF
j_gene: TRBJ2-6; v_gene: TRBV19; CDR3aa: CASTPGGFGANVLTF
j_gene: TRBJ2-5; v_gene: TRBV7-2; CDR3aa: CASSPHARGTQYF
j_gene: TRBJ1-1; v_gene: TRBV20-1; CDR3aa: CSAFGGTEAFF
j_gene: TRBJ1-4; v_gene: TRBV4-1; CDR3aa: CASSQVASKLFF
j_gene: TRBJ2-7; v_gene: TRBV5-1; CDR3aa: CASSLGGDSSYEQYF
j_gene: TRBJ2-4; v_gene: TRBV9; CDR3aa: CASSVQPGRITGKNIQYF
j_gene: TRBJ1-1; v_gene: TRBV5-1; CDR3aa: CASSLTGLHTEAFF
j_gene: TRBJ2-7; v_gene: TRBV21-1; CDR3aa: CASSKALSGQCNEQYF
j_gene: TRBJ2-1; v_gene: TRBV11-1; CDR3aa: CASSLVQSPYNEQFF
j_gene: TRBJ2-5; v_gene: TRBV7-9; CDR3aa: CASSTPRPGETQYF
j_gene: TRBJ1-5; v_gene: TRBV6-1; CDR3aa: CASSEAGGAGQPQHF
j_gene: TRBJ2-7; v_gene: TRBV5-1; CDR3aa: CASSQGTGTYEQYF
j_gene: TRBJ1-2; v_gene: TRBV25-1; CDR3aa: CASSDSSGTTYGYTF
j_gene: TRBJ2-1; v_gene: TRBV6-5; CDR3aa: CASHGGENEQFF
j_gene: TRBJ1-4; v_gene: TRBV9; CDR3aa: CASSVGGEMIEKLFF
j_gene: TRBJ2-4; v_gene: TRBV30; CDR3aa: CAWSAGQGLAKNIQYF
j_gene: TRBJ2-7; v_gene: TRBV5-4; CDR3aa: CASSLEAGLGEQYF
j_gene: TRBJ2-3; v_gene: TRBV9; CDR3aa: CASSVVGGPDTQYF
j_gene: TRBJ2-7; v_gene: TRBV5-1; CDR3aa: CASSSGGDAGEQYF
j_gene: TRBJ2-1; v_gene: TRBV10-1; CDR3aa: CASSVSGGLNNEQFF
j_gene: TRBJ1-5; v_gene: TRBV28; CDR3aa: CASSLNPGRGGNQPQHF
j_gene: TRBJ2-1; v_gene: TRBV27; CDR3aa: CASSNTGASYNEQFF
j_gene: TRBJ2-7; v_gene: TRBV29-1; CDR3aa: CSASGGGGYEQYF